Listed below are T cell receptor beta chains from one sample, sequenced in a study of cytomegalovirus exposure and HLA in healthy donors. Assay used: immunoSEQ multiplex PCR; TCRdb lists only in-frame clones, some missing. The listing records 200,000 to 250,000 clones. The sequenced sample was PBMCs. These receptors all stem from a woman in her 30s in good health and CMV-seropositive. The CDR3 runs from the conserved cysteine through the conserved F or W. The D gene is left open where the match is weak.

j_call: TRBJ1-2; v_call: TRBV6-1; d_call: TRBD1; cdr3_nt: TGTGCCAGCAGTGAATCAATAATCCTCGGACAGGGGAAGTATGGCTACACCTTC; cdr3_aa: CASSESIILGQGKYGYTF
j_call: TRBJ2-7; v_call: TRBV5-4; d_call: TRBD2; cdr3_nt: TGTGCCAGCAGCCCCGCGGGGGGCCCCGCCTACGAGCAGTACTTC; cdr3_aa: CASSPAGGPAYEQYF
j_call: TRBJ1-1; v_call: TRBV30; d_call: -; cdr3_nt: TGTGCCTGGACTCGGGGGACTGAAGCTTTCTTT; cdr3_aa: CAWTRGTEAFF
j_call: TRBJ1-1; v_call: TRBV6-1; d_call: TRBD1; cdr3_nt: TGTGCCAGTACAGGGGACAGCATGAACACTGAAGCTTTCTTT; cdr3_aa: CASTGDSMNTEAFF
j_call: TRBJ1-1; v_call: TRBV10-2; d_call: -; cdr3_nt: TGCGCCAGCAGCACCGATACAGGGTTGGGCACTGAAGCTTTCTTT; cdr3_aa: CASSTDTGLGTEAFF
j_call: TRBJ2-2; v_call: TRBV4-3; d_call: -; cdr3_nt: TGCGCCAGCAGCCAAGGGACTCATACCGGGAGAGGTACCGGGGAGCTGTTTTTT; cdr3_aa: CASSQGTHTGRGTGELFF
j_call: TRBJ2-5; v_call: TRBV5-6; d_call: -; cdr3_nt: TGTGCCAGCACCCCGTTGTCGGGGGGCTGGCAAGAGACCCAGTACTTC; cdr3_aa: CASTPLSGGWQETQYF
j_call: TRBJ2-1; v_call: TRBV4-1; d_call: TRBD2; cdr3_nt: TGCGCCAGCAGCCCGACTAGCGGGAGCTACAATGAGCAGTTCTTC; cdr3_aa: CASSPTSGSYNEQFF
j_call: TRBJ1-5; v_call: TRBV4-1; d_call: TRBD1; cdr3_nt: TGCGCCAGCAGCCAGTCCCCAGGGGGCCGGCAGCCCCAGCATTTT; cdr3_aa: CASSQSPGGRQPQHF
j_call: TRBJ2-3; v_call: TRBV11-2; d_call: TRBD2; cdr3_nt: TGTGCCAGCAGCGATCGCAGCGGGGGGGGGACAGATACGCAGTATTTT; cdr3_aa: CASSDRSGGGTDTQYF
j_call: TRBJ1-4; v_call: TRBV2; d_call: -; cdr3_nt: TGTGCCAGCAGGCTAAACGGGGAAAAACTGTTTTTT; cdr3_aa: CASRLNGEKLFF
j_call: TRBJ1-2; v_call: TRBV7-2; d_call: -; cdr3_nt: TGTGCCAGCAGCTCCACTGCTACCTATGGCTACACCTTC; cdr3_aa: CASSSTATYGYTF
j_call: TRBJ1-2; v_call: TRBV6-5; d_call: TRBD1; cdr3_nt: TGTGCCAGCAGTCTCCCGGGGGCGGACAGGGCTGGCTACACCTTC; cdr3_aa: CASSLPGADRAGYTF
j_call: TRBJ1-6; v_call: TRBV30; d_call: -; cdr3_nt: TGTGCCTGGAGTGTACAGTATAATACACCCCTCCACTTT; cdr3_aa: CAWSVQYNTPLHF
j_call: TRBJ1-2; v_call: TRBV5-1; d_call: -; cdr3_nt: TGCGCCAGCAGCTTGGATGCAGGATCATATGGCTACACCTTC; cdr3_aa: CASSLDAGSYGYTF
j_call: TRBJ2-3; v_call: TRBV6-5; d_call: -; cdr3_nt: TGTGCCAGCAGTTACTGGGAGACAGATACGCAGTATTTT; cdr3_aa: CASSYWETDTQYF
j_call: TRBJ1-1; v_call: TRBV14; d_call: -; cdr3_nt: TGTGCCAGCAGCCATCTCCCCCCGGGGAGGCCGAACACTGAAGCTTTCTTT; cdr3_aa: CASSHLPPGRPNTEAFF
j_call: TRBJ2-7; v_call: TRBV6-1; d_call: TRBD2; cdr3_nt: TGTGCCAGCAGTGAATCGGGGGGGCCCTACGAGCAGTACTTC; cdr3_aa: CASSESGGPYEQYF
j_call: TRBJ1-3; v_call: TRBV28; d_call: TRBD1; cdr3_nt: TGTGCCAGCAGTTATCCCTTCCCGGGACAGGGGAAGAAACCGCGAACCTCTGGAAACACCATATATTTT; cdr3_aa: CASSYPFPGQGKKPRTSGNTIYF
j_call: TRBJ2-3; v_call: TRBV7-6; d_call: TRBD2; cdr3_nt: TGTGCCAGCAGCGGTAGCGGGTTCACAGATACGCAGTATTTT; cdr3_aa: CASSGSGFTDTQYF
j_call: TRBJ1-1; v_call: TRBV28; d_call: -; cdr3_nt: TGTGCCAGCAGTTTGCCCGGGTTCAGGGGCACTGAAGCTTTCTTT; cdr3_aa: CASSLPGFRGTEAFF
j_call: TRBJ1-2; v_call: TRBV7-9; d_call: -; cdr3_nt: TGTGCCAGCAGCTTAGGATCGGGGTATGGCTACACCTTC; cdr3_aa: CASSLGSGYGYTF
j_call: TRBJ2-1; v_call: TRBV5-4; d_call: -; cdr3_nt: TGTGCCAGCAGCTTGGGGCCTTTGCAGTTCTTC; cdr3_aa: CASSLGPLQFF
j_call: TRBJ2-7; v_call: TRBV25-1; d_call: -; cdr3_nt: TGTGCCAGCAGTGAATTAGCCTCGCACGAGCAGTACTTC; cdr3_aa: CASSELASHEQYF
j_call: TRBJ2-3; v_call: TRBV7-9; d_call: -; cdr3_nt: TGTGCCAGCAGCTTAGTCCCAGGACAATCCGATACGCAGTATTTT; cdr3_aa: CASSLVPGQSDTQYF
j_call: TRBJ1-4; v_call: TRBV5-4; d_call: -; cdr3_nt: TGTGCCAGCAAACAGTGGACTAATGAAAAACTGTTTTTT; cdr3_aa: CASKQWTNEKLFF
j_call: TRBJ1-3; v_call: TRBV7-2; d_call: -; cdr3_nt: TGTGCCAGCAGCTTAGAACCTTTCGGGGGCACCATATATTTT; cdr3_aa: CASSLEPFGGTIYF
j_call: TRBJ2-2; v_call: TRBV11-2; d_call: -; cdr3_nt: TGTGCCAGCAGCTTAGCGGGATGGGGCGGGGAGCTGTTTTTT; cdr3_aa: CASSLAGWGGELFF
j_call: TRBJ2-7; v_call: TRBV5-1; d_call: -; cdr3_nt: TGCGCCAGCAGCTTGGGAGGGCTGAGCTCCTACGAGCAGTACTTC; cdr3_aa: CASSLGGLSSYEQYF
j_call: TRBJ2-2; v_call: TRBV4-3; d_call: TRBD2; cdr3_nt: TGCGCCAGCAGCCCAGTCGCACTAGCGGGAGGGCCAAGAACCGGGGAGCTGTTTTTT; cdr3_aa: CASSPVALAGGPRTGELFF
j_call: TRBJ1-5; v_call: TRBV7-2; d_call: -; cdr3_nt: TGTGCCAGCAGCCGAGGAGGAGGGTATCAGCCCCAGCATTTT; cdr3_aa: CASSRGGGYQPQHF
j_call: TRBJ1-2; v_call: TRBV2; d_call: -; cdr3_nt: TGTGCCAGCAGTGAGAACCCAGGGGTTAACTATGGCTACACCTTC; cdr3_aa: CASSENPGVNYGYTF
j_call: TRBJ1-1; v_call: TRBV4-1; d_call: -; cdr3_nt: TGCGCCAGCAGCCAGGGCGCGGGACCTTTCTTT; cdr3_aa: CASSQGAGPFF
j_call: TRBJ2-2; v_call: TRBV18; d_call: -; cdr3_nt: TGTGCCAGCTCATCGACAGTCACCGGGGAGCTGTTTTTT; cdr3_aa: CASSSTVTGELFF
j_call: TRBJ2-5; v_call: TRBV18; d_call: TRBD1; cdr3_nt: TGTGCCAGCTCATGGGCCGGGACAGGGGGAGAGACCCAGTACTTC; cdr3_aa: CASSWAGTGGETQYF
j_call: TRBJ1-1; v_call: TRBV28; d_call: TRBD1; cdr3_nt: TGTGCCAGCAGTTTCGACAGGGGGAACACTGAAGCTTTCTTT; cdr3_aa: CASSFDRGNTEAFF
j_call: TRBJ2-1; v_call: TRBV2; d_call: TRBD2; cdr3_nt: TGTGCCGGCGGGGGGCCCCCCTACAATGAGCAGTTCTTC; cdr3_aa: CAGGGPPYNEQFF
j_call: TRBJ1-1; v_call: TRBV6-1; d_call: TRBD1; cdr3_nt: TGTGCCAGCAGTTTCCGGGACAGGGGTAACACTGAAGCTTTCTTT; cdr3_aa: CASSFRDRGNTEAFF
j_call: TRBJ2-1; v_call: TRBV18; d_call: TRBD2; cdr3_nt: TGTGCCAGCTCGCTTCTAGCGGGAGCTAAATATTCGGCTGAGCAGTTCTTC; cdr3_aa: CASSLLAGAKYSAEQFF
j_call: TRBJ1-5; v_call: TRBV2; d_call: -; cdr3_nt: TGTGCCAGCAGTGAAAGTCCGACTAACAATCAGCCCCAGCATTTT; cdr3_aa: CASSESPTNNQPQHF
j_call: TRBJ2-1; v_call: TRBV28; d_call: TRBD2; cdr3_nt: TGTGCCAGCAGTTTGGGAGGGAGCTCCTACAATGAGCAGTTCTTC; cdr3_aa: CASSLGGSSYNEQFF
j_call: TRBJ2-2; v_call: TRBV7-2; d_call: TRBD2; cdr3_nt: TGTGCCAGCAGACTGATAGCGGGAAGCTTCGGGGAGCTGTTTTTT; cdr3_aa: CASRLIAGSFGELFF
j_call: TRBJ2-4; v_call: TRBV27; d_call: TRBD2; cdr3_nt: TGTGCCAGCAGTAGAGCGGGAGGGCCGAAAAACATTCAGTACTTC; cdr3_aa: CASSRAGGPKNIQYF
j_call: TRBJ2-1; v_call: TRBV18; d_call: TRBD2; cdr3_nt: TGTGCCAGCTCTAATCGATTAGCGGGGATGGGTTATGACAATGAGCAGTTCTTC; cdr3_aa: CASSNRLAGMGYDNEQFF
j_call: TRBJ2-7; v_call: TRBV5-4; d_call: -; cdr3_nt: TGTGCCAGCAGCTTAAACAGTAAGAATTACGAGCAGTACTTC; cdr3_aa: CASSLNSKNYEQYF
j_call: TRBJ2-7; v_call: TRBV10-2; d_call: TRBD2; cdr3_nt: TGCGCCAGCAGTGAAAGCGGGAGGGGTTACGAGCAGTACTTC; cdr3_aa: CASSESGRGYEQYF
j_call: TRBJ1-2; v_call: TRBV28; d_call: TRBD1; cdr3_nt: TGTGCCAGCAGTTTCGCGACAGGGGTTAACTATGGCTACACCTTC; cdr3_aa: CASSFATGVNYGYTF
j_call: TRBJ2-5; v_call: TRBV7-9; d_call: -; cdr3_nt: TGTGCCAGCAGCTTAGGCCGGGGTAAAGAGACCCAGTACTTC; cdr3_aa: CASSLGRGKETQYF
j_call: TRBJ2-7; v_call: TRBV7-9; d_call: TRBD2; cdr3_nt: TGTGCCAGCAGCTTGAGCGGGAGAGTAGGGGAGCAGTACTTC; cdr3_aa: CASSLSGRVGEQYF
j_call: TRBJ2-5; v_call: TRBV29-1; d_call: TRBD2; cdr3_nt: TGCAGCGTTGTGGGGGGAGCGGGAGGCCGGGGGTCCCAGTACTTC; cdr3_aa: CSVVGGAGGRGSQYF
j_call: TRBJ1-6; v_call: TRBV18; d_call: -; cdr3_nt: TGTGCCAGCTCACCGACAGAAAAGAATTCACCCCTCCACTTT; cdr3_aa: CASSPTEKNSPLHF
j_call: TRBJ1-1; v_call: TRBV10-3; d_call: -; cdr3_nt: TGTGCCATCAGCGCGCGGGGAGACGGCACTGAAGCTTTCTTT; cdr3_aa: CAISARGDGTEAFF
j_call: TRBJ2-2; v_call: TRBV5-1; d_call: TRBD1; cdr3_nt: TGCGCCAGCAGCTTGGCGTCAGGGGGCAACGGGGAGCTGTTTTTT; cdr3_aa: CASSLASGGNGELFF
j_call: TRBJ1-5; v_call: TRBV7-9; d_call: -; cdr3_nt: TGTGCCAGCAACTCCCAAAGTGGGCCCCAGCATTTT; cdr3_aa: CASNSQSGPQHF
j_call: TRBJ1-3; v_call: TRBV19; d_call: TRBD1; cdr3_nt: TGTGCCAGCACAGGGGTTATCTCTGGAAACACCATATATTTT; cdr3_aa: CASTGVISGNTIYF
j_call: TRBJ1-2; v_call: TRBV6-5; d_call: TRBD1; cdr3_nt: TGTGCCAGCAGTTACTCACAGGGGCAGAGCTATGGCTACACCTTC; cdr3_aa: CASSYSQGQSYGYTF
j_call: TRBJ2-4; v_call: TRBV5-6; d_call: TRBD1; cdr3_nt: TGTGCCAGCAGCTTTTCCTTGGACAGGGGTGACATTCAGTACTTC; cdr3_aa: CASSFSLDRGDIQYF